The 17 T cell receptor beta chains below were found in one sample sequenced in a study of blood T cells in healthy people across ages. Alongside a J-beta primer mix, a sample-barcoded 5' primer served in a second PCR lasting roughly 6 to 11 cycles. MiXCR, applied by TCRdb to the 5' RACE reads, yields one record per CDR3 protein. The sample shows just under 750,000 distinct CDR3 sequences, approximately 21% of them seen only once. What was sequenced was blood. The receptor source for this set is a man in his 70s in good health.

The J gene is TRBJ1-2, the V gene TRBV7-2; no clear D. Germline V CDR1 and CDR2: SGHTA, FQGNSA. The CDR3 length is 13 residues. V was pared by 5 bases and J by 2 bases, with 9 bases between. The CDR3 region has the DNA TGTGCCAGCAGCCCCCATGGAAACTATGGCTACACCTTC. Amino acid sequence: CASSPHGNYGYTF.

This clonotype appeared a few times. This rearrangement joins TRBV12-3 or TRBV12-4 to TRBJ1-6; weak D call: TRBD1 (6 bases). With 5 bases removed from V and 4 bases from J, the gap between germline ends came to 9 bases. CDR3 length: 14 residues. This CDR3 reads CASSTQGYNSPLHF. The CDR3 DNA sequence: TGTGCCAGCAGTACTCAGGGGTATAATTCACCCCTCCACTTT.

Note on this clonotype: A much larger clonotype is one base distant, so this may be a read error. The chain's CDR3 is CASSLTFANTQYF. Written as DNA, the CDR3 is TGTGCCAGCAGCTTAACGTTCGCGAATACGCAGTATTTT. The chain has TRBV7-2 and TRBJ2-3; D is ambiguous. Per germline, CDR1 SGHTA and CDR2 FQGNSA. The CDR3 totals 13 residues. The V end lost 2 bases, the J end lost 7 bases, and 10 bases lay between the germline ends. Drawing the rest from reference TRBV7-2 and TRBJ2-3, the complete variable domain is GAGVSQSPSNKVTEKGKDVELRCDPISGHTALYWYRQSLGQGLEFLIYFQGNSAPDKSGLPSDRFSAERTGGSVSTLTIQRTQQEDSAVYLCASSLTFANTQYFGPGTRLTVL.

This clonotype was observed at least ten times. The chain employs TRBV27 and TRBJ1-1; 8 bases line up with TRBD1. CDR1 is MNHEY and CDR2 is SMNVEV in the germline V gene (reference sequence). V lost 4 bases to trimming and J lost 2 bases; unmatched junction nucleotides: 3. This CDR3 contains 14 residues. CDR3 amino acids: CASSSDRGNTEAFF. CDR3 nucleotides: TGTGCCAGCAGTTCAGACAGGGGCAACACTGAAGCTTTCTTT.

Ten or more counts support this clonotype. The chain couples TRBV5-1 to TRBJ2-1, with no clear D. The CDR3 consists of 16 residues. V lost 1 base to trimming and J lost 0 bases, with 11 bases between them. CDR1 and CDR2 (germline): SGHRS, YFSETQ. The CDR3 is CASSLLGLSSYNEQFF. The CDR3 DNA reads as TGCGCCAGCAGCTTGCTGGGATTAAGCTCCTACAATGAGCAGTTCTTC.

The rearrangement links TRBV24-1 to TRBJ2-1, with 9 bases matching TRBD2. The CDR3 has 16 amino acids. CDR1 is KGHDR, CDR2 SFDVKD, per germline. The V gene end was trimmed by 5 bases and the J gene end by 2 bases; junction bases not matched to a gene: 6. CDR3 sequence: CATSAWTSEAYNEQFF. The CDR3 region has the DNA TGTGCCACCAGTGCCTGGACTAGCGAGGCCTACAATGAGCAGTTCTTC.

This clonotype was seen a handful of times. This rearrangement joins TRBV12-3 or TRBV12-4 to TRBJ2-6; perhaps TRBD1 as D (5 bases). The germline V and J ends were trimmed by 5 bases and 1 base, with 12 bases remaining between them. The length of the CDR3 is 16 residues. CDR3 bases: TGTGCCAGCAGTATTCGACAGCATTCTGGGGCCAACGTCCTGACTTTC. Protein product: CASSIRQHSGANVLTF.

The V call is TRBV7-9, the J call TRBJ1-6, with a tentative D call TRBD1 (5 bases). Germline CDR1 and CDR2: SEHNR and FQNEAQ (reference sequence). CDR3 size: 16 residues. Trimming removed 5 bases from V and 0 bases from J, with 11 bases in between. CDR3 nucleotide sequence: TGTGCCAGCAGCCCCCTCGACAGCTCCTATAATTCACCCCTCCACTTT. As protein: CASSPLDSSYNSPLHF.

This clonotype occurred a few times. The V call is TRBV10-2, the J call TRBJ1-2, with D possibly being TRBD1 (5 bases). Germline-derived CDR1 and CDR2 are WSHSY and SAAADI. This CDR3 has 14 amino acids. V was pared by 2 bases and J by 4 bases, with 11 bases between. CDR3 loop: CASSEGGVAYGYTF. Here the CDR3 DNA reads TGCGCCAGCAGTGAGGGGGGGGTGGCCTATGGCTACACCTTC.

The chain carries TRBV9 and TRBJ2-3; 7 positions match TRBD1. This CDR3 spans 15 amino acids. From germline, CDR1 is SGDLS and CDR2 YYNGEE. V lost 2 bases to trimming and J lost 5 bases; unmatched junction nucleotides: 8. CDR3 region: CASSVDRVTRDTQYF. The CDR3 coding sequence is TGTGCCAGCAGCGTCGACAGGGTTACCAGAGATACGCAGTATTTT.

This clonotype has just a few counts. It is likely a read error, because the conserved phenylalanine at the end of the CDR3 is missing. CDR3 sequence (DNA): TGTGCCAGCAGCGAGACCCGGGGGGGCAGCAATCAGCCCCAGCATTCT. This codes for CASSETRGGSNQPQHS. This rearrangement joins TRBV28 to TRBJ1-5; a weak D match, TRBD1 (6 bases). The germline gives CDR1 MDHEN, CDR2 SYDVKM. The CDR3 runs to 16 residues. Between the trimmed V and J ends, which lost 6 bases and 1 base, there was a span of 16 bases.

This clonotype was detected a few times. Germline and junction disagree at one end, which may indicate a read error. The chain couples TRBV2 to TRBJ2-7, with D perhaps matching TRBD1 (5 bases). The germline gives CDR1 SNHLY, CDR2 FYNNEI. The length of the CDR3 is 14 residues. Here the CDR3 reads CASKRTLLSYEQYF. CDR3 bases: TGCGCCAGCAAACGGACACTCCTCTCCTACGAGCAGTACTTC. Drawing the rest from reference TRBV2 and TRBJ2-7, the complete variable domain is EPEVTQTPSHQVTQMGQEVILRCVPISNHLYFYWYRQILGQKVEFLVSFYNNEISEKSEIFDDQFSVERPDGSNFTLKIRSTKLEDSAMYFCASKRTLLSYEQYFGPGTRLTVT.

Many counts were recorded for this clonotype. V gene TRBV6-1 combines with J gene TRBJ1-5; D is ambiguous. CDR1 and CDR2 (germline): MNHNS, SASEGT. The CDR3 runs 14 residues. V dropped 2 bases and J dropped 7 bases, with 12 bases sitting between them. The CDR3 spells CASSETSGIQPQHF. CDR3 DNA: TGTGCCAGCAGTGAAACTTCTGGGATCCAGCCCCAGCATTTT.

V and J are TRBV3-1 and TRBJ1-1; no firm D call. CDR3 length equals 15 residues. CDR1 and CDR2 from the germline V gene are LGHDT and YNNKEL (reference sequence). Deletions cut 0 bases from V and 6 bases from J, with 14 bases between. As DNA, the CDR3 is TGTGCCAGCAGCCAAGATCGGGGTTCCGGGGCTGAAGCTTTCTTT. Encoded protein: CASSQDRGSGAEAFF.

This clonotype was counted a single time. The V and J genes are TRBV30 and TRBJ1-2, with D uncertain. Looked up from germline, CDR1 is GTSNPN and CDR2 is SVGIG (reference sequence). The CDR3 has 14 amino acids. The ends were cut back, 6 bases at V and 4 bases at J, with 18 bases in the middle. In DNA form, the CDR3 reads TGTGCCTGCATCTCCCCACAAGCGCCCTATGGCTACACCTTC. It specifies CACISPQAPYGYTF.

The CDR3 sequence: CASSLVSGGGYEQYV. CDR3 nucleotides: TGTGCCAGCAGCTTAGTTAGTGGGGGGGGGTACGAGCAGTACGTC. The V gene is TRBV7-2, the J gene TRBJ2-7, with TRBD2 identical over 7 bases. The J segment lost 4 bases and the V segment lost 1 base, leaving 7 bases of the junction unmatched. The CDR3 totals 15 residues. Germline V CDR1 and CDR2: SGHTA, FQGNSA.

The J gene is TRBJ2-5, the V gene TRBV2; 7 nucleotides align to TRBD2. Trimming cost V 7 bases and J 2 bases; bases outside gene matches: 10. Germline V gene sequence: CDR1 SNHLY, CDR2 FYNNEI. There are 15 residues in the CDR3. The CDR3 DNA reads TGTGCCAGCAAGGTTCCTAGCGGCTTTCAAGAGACCCAGTACTTC. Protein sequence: CASKVPSGFQETQYF.